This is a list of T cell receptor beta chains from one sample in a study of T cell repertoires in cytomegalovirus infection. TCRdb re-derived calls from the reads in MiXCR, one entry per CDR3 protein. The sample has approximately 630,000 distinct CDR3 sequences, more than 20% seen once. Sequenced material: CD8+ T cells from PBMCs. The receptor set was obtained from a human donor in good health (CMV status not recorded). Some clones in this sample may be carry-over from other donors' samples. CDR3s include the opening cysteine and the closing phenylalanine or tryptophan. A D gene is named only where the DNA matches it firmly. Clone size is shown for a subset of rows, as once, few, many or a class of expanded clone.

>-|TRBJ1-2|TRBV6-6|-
TGTGCCAGCAGTTACGGGGGGGATAATGGCTACACCTTC
CASSYGGDNGYTF
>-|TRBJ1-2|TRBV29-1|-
TGCAGCGTTGATAAAGGGAGAGATGGCTACACCTTC
CSVDKGRDGYTF
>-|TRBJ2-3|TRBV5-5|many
TGTGCCAGCAGCCCGGGAAGAGGAGGCACAGATACGCAGTATTTT
CASSPGRGGTDTQYF
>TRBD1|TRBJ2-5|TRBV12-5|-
TGTGCTAGTGGTACAGGGGGCCAAGAGACCCAGTACTTC
CASGTGGQETQYF
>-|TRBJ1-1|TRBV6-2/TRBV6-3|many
TGTGCCAGCAGTTACGGGGGAGTTGAAGCTTTCTTT
CASSYGGVEAFF
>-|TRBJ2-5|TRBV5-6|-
TGTGCCAGCAGCATCGGACGCCCCCAAGAGACCCAGTACTTC
CASSIGRPQETQYF
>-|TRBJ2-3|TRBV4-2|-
TGTGCCAGCAGCCAAGATGGCGGGACTAGCACAGATACGCAGTATTTT
CASSQDGGTSTDTQYF
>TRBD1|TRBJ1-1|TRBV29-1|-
TGCAGCCTAAGGACAGGGGACTACACTGAAGCTTTCTTT
CSLRTGDYTEAFF
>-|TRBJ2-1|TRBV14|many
TGTGCCAGCAGCCACCGGAGTGAGCAGTTCTTC
CASSHRSEQFF
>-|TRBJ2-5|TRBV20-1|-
TGCAGTGCTAGAGTTAACAGGGAAGAGACCCAGTACTTC
CSARVNREETQYF
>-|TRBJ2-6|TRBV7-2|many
TGTGCCAGCAGCTGGGGCTCTGGGGCCAACGTCCTGACTTTC
CASSWGSGANVLTF
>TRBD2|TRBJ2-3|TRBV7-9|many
TGTGCCAGCAGCAGGGACTATACCACAGATACGCAGTATTTT
CASSRDYTTDTQYF
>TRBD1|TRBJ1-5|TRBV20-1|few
TGCAGTGCTAGCCTCACAGGGGAACTTCAGCCCCAGCATTTT
CSASLTGELQPQHF
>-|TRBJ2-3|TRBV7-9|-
TGTGCCAGCAGCTTAGCGGAGGCGGGGAGGATCCACAGAAGCACAGATACGCAGTATTTT
CASSLAEAGRIHRSTDTQYF
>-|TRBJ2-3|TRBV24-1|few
TGTGCCACCAGTGCAATGCGGGGCGTCTGCACAGATACGCAGTATTTT
CATSAMRGVCTDTQYF
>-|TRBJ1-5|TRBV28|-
TGTGCCAGCAGTCCACGAGGGGAGGGCAATCAGCCCCAGCATTTT
CASSPRGEGNQPQHF
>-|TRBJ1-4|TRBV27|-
TGTGCCAGCAGTCGGGCAGGTGAAAAACTGTTTTTT
CASSRAGEKLFF
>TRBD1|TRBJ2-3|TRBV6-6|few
TGTGCCAGCAGTTATGGGGGACAGGGCGTCACAGATACGCAGTATTTT
CASSYGGQGVTDTQYF
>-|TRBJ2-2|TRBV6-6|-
TGTGCCAGCAGCAGGGGCAGGGACCTGTTTTTT
CASSRGRDLFF
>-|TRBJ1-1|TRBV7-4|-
TGTGCCAGCAGCTCCTCGAGGGGGGTGAACACTGAAGCTTTCTTT
CASSSSRGVNTEAFF
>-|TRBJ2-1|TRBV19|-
TGTGCCAGTAGTATCGGCGGAGGGCTCAATGAGCAGTTCTTC
CASSIGGGLNEQFF
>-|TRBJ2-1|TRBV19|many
TGTGCCAGTAGTATAATCGGACTCCGAAGAAGCTCCTACAATGAGCAGTTCTTC
CASSIIGLRRSSYNEQFF
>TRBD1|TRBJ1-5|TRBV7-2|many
TGTGCCAGCAGCTTCCCCGGGACAGAGGATCAGCCCCAGCATTTT
CASSFPGTEDQPQHF
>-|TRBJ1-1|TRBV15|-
TGTGCCACCAGCGCCGACAGTAATTTTAACACTGAAGCTTTCTTT
CATSADSNFNTEAFF
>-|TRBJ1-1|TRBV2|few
TGTGCCAGCGGACGAGCTTTCTTT
CASGRAFF
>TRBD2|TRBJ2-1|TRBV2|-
TGTGCCAGCAGTGGAACTAGCGGGGAATACAATGAGCAGTTCTTC
CASSGTSGEYNEQFF
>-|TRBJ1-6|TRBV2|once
TGTGCCAGCAGCAACAGGGCAGTCTCACCCCTCCACTTT
CASSNRAVSPLHF
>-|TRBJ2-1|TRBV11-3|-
TGTGCCAGCAGCTCCGGACGGGGGATCCGCCCGGACAATGAGCAGTTCTTC
CASSSGRGIRPDNEQFF
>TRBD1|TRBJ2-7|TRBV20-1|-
TGCAGTGCTAGGGACAGGGCTGGCTCCTACGAGCAGTACTTC
CSARDRAGSYEQYF
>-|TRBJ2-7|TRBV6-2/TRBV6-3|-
TGTGCCAGCAGTTACGAACGACATTACGAGCAGTACTTC
CASSYERHYEQYF
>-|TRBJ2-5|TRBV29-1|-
TGCAGCGCCGAGCGGTCCTCCCAAGAGACCCAGTACTTC
CSAERSSQETQYF
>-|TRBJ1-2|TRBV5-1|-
TGCGCCAGCAGCTTGAACCCCCGACGTTCAGGAGACCTCTATGGCTACACCTTC
CASSLNPRRSGDLYGYTF
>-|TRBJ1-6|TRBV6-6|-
TGTGCCAGCAGTTACGGGTTTTCACCCCTCCACTTT
CASSYGFSPLHF
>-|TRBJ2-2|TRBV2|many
TGTGCCAGCATTCCCAGGGGAGGCACCGGGGAGCTGTTTTTT
CASIPRGGTGELFF
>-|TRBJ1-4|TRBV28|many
TGTGCCAGCAACCCTAGGGCTGGCGCAACTAATGAAAAACTGTTTTTT
CASNPRAGATNEKLFF
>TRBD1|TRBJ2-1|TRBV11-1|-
TGTGCCAGCAGCGAGCCTCCGGGACAGGGTAAGAATGAGCAGTTGTTC
CASSEPPGQGKNEQLF
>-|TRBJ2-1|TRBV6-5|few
TGTGCCAGCACCCAGGGGTCGGGCGCTTACAATGAGCAGTTCTTC
CASTQGSGAYNEQFF
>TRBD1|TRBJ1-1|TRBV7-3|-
TGTGCCAGCAGACCTACAGGGGGGAACACTGAAGCTTTCTTT
CASRPTGGNTEAFF
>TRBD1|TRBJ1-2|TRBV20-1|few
TGCAGTGCAAGGGACAGGGTTGGCTATGGCTACACCTTC
CSARDRVGYGYTF
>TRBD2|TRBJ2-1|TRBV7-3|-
TGTGCCAGCAGCTTAGGGGGGGAGGCCTACAATGAGCAGTTCTTC
CASSLGGEAYNEQFF
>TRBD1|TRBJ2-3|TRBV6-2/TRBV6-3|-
TGTGCCAGCAGTGCGACCATCGGGACAGGGACAGATACGCAGTATTTT
CASSATIGTGTDTQYF
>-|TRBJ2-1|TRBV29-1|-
TGCAGCGTTGCATTCGGGCACAATGAGCAGTTCTTC
CSVAFGHNEQFF
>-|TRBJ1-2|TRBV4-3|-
TGCGCCAGCAGCCAAGGGGGGGGAACCCGCAAAGGCTACACCTTC
CASSQGGGTRKGYTF
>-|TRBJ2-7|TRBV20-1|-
TGCAGTGCTAGAGATTTTTCTGACGCCTACGAGCAGTACTTC
CSARDFSDAYEQYF
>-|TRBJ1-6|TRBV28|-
TGTGCCAGCAGTTCCTTACTGGACAGCTATAATTCACCCCTCCACTTT
CASSSLLDSYNSPLHF
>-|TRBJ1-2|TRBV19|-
TGTGCCAGTAGCCGCGGAGCCTTC
CASSRGAF
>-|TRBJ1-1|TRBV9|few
TGTGCCAGCAGCGTAGTAACAGGCACTGAAGCTTTCTTT
CASSVVTGTEAFF
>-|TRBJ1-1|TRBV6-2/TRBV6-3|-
TGTGCCAGCAGTTATAGGGTCGAGGGGATGAACACTGAAGCTTTCTTT
CASSYRVEGMNTEAFF
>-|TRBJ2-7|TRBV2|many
TGTGCCAGCAGCGACCGGCGGACAGCTCACTTAAGCTACGAGCAGTACTTC
CASSDRRTAHLSYEQYF
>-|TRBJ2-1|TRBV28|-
TGTGCCAGCAGTTTTTACCCAGGGAGTAGCTCCTACAATGAGCAGTTCTTC
CASSFYPGSSSYNEQFF